Below, one T cell receptor (beta chain) is given with its context. Its antigen is unidentified. Vbeta (60) and Jbeta (13) primers were used in the PCR. As originally analysed: Approximately 11 million of the about 80 million unique TCR beta chains counted in a later analysis were shared. Some clones are missing from TCRdb's copy, which holds only in-frame ones; the method was immunoSEQ multiplex PCR. V and J calls and clone size are given by that table; D and trimming were obtained from the DNA. The sample holds roughly 100,000 clones, roughly 73% seen once. These data come from a study of cytomegalovirus exposure and HLA in healthy donors. Study findings and constraints: In an earlier analysis, productive rearrangement rates for most beta V segments clustered near 90% or 30%. Near-uniform donor sequencing depth was presumed by presence/absence analyses.

Germline V gene sequence: CDR1 SNHLY, CDR2 FYNNEI. This CDR3 region has 14 residues. V gave up 6 bases and J gave up 3 bases, with 14 bases separating them. The clonotype was recovered from a woman between 35 and 50 years old in good health and CMV-seropositive. The sample comprised PBMCs. The chain is built from TRBV2 and TRBJ2-5, with D possibly being TRBD2 (5 bases). CDR3 sequence reads: CASSVAGLEETQYF. The CDR3 DNA sequence: TGTGCCAGCAGCGTGGCAGGACTCGAAGAGACCCAGTACTTC. The whole variable domain, filled in from reference TRBV2 and TRBJ2-5, reads EPEVTQTPSHQVTQMGQEVILRCVPISNHLYFYWYRQILGQKVEFLVSFYNNEISEKSEIFDDQFSVERPDGSNFTLKIRSTKLEDSAMYFCASSVAGLEETQYFGPGTRLLVL.